One and the same sample provided the 9 T cell receptor beta chains below, sequenced in a study of cytotoxic CD8 clonotypes in ibrutinib-treated CLL. Only in-frame clones appear in the TCRdb table, and some are missing; sequencing was by immunoSEQ multiplex PCR. The sample contains over 250,000 clones, around 69% of which appear only once. The sequences come from PBMCs, collected at disease progression, from a patient treated with ibrutinib. These receptors were obtained from a human donor with chronic lymphocytic leukemia.

This clone has a single count. This rearrangement joins TRBV28 to TRBJ2-7; TRBD1 aligns across 7 bases. The junction had 5 bases not matched to a gene; V was cut back by 8 bases and J by 1 base. The V gene's germline CDR1 is MDHEN and CDR2 SYDVKM. The CDR3 is 13 amino acids. CDR3 in amino acids: CASGSRGSYEQYF. The CDR3 DNA sequence: TGTGCCAGCGGGAGCAGGGGGTCCTACGAGCAGTACTTC.

The chain carries TRBV9 and TRBJ1-1; D is unresolved. Per the germline V gene, CDR1 is SGDLS and CDR2 is YYNGEE. V was pared by 3 bases and J by 11 bases, with 20 bases between. The CDR3 length is 14 residues. The CDR3 region has the DNA TGTGCCAGCAGCGCCGGACGGGGAGGTTATTGGGCTTTCTTT. This gives the protein CASSAGRGGYWAFF.

This clone was counted only a few times. This chain connects TRBV10-3 to TRBJ2-2; D is possibly TRBD1 or TRBD2 (5 bases each). Trimming pared 4 bases from V and 5 bases from J, leaving 14 bases between. Germline CDR1 and CDR2: ENHRY and SYGVKD. CDR3 size: 15 residues. CDR3 in amino acids: CAISVYRDPTGELFF. CDR3 bases: TGTGCCATCAGTGTGTACCGGGACCCGACCGGGGAGCTGTTTTTT.

The rearrangement links TRBV4-3 to TRBJ2-7, with 10 bases aligning to TRBD2. Germline assignment: CDR1 LGHNA and CDR2 YSLEER. V trimming: 0 bases; J trimming: 3 bases; junction bases outside the gene matches: 5. The length of the CDR3 is 16 residues. The CDR3 sequence: CASSQDRTSGLYEQYF. The CDR3 nucleotides are TGCGCCAGCAGCCAAGATCGGACTAGCGGACTCTACGAGCAGTACTTC.

In its sample, this clone was seen once. V is TRBV29-1 and J is TRBJ2-7; D gene uncertain. Trimming pared 4 bases from V and 1 base from J, leaving 8 bases between. The CDR3 runs to 12 residues. Per the germline V gene, CDR1 is SQVTM and CDR2 is ANQGSEA. The CDR3 loop is CSVVGRSYEQYF. The CDR3 coding sequence is TGCAGCGTTGTCGGCAGGTCCTACGAGCAGTACTTC.

This chain links TRBV5-1 with TRBJ1-2; TRBD1 matches 9 bases. Germline trimming cut 2 bases from V and 6 bases from J; bases unmatched to any gene: 11. Germline CDR1 SGHRS, CDR2 YFSETQ. CDR3 length: 16 amino acids. CDR3 protein: CASSLTTTGGIDGYTF. For the CDR3, the DNA is TGCGCCAGCAGCTTAACAACGACAGGGGGGATCGATGGCTACACCTTC.

The V and J genes are TRBV27 and TRBJ2-5; the D is unclear. In germline, CDR1 is MNHEY, CDR2 SMNVEV (reference sequence). This CDR3 comprises 15 residues. Trimming stripped 2 bases from V and 5 bases from J, with 15 bases between. The CDR3 spells CASSLKGIYKETQYF. Here the CDR3 DNA reads TGTGCCAGCAGTTTAAAAGGGATTTACAAGGAGACCCAGTACTTC.

The rearrangement links TRBV19 to TRBJ1-1; no reliable D call. Germline V gene sequence: CDR1 LNHDA, CDR2 SQIVND (reference sequence). With 4 bases removed from V and 7 bases from J, the gap between germline ends came to 13 bases. The CDR3 extends over 13 amino acids. DNA of the CDR3: TGTGCCAGTAGTACAATCGCGGTAGGTGAAGCTTTCTTT. It specifies CASSTIAVGEAFF.

This chain uses TRBV28 with TRBJ2-4, with D possibly being TRBD2 (5 bases). Deletions cut 4 bases from V and 5 bases from J, with 15 bases between. Germline V gene sequence: CDR1 MDHEN, CDR2 SYDVKM. This CDR3 comprises 15 residues. CDR3 nucleotide sequence: TGTGCCAGCAGTTCCCCCCAGAGGGCCCAAAACATTCAGTACTTC. This translates into CASSSPQRAQNIQYF. Based on the CDR3 plus reference TRBV28 and TRBJ2-4, the full variable domain is DVKVTQSSRYLVKRTGEKVFLECVQDMDHENMFWYRQDPGLGLRLIYFSYDVKMKEKGDIPEGYSVSREKKERFSLILESASTNQTSMYLCASSSPQRAQNIQYFGAGTRLSVL.